This T cell receptor (beta chain) was sequenced in a study of blood T cell repertoires in COVID-19. About the research overall: PBMCs, B-cell-depleted T cells, or T cells provided the cDNA or gDNA that made up the material.

Clones were sequenced by immunoSEQ multiplex PCR, and TCRdb holds only the in-frame ones, with some missing. The data hold about 360,000 clones, with about 87% observed a single time. The material sequenced was peripheral blood. The receptor's source is a human donor in a cohort sampled during active COVID-19.

CDR3 in DNA: TGTGCCACCAGTGATTCGGGACAACCTCAAGAGACCCAGTACTTC. Its protein is CATSDSGQPQETQYF. The chain combines TRBV24-1 with TRBJ2-5; D perhaps matches TRBD1 (6 bases). Germline assignment: CDR1 KGHDR and CDR2 SFDVKD. V gave up 2 bases and J gave up 2 bases, with 11 bases separating them. CDR3 size: 15 residues.